The 5 T cell receptor beta chains reported below all come from one sample, sequenced in a study of HIV-infected patients and healthy controls. Alpha and beta constant-region primers primed reverse transcription of around 500 ng RNA. Separate chain-specific third strand synthesis with multiplexing indices produced the alpha and beta libraries. Using its own MiXCR run on the 5' RACE reads, TCRdb lists one record per CDR3 protein. The sample yields 15,000 or so distinct CDR3 sequences, roughly a tenth seen once. The repertoire came from unfractionated whole blood and reflected all unsorted peripheral T cells. The material sequenced was blood. The receptors shown here come from an adult in good health.

This clonotype was observed at least ten times. The chain couples TRBV7-9 to TRBJ2-2; D is ambiguous. The CDR3 contains 14 residues. The V and J ends lost 1 base and 4 bases respectively, with 7 bases between them. The germline CDR1 and CDR2 sequences are SEHNR and FQNEAQ (reference sequence). CDR3 in DNA: TGTGCCAGCAGCTTAGGGCGGCCCACCGGGGAGCTGTTTTTT. This gives the protein CASSLGRPTGELFF.

This clonotype is labeled as medium-sized (0.01 to 0.1%). The J gene is TRBJ2-5, the V gene TRBV18; 13 bases align to TRBD2. CDR1 and CDR2 (germline): KGHSH, LQKENI. The CDR3 sequence is 18 residues long. Trimming took 3 bases from V and 5 from J; bases not matched to a gene: 12. CDR3 sequence (DNA): TGTGCCAGCTCACCGGTCGGGACTAGCGGGACGGTCCGGGAGACCCAGTACTTC. The encoded protein is CASSPVGTSGTVRETQYF. Full variable domain (outside the CDR3, taken from reference TRBV18 and TRBJ2-5): NAGVMQNPRHLVRRRGQEARLRCSPMKGHSHVYWYRQLPEEGLKFMVYLQKENIIDESGMPKERFSAEFPKEGPSILRIQQVVRGDSAAYFCASSPVGTSGTVRETQYFGPGTRLLVL.

This clonotype was seen many times. J is TRBJ1-2 and V is TRBV11-2; 7 bases are shared with TRBD1. Germline V gives CDR1 SGHAT, CDR2 FQNNGV. With 5 bases clipped from V and 4 bases from J, the junction kept 4 bases outside the gene matches. The CDR3 consists of 13 residues. The CDR3 sequence: CASSEGAGYGYTF. The CDR3 nucleotides are TGTGCCAGCAGCGAGGGGGCTGGCTATGGCTACACCTTC.

By its share, this clonotype is medium-sized. The chain uses TRBV18 and TRBJ1-1; D call uncertain. Deletions cut 5 bases from V and 5 bases from J, with 6 bases between. The CDR3 has 11 residues. Germline lookup yields CDR1 KGHSH and CDR2 LQKENI. The CDR3 spells CASSRSTEAFF. In DNA, the CDR3 is TGTGCCAGCTCAAGGAGTACTGAAGCTTTCTTT.

CDR3 loop: CASSLEAKAEKLFF. Written as DNA, the CDR3 is TGTGCCAGCAGCTTAGAGGCAAAAGCTGAAAAACTGTTTTTT. This chain joins TRBV11-1 and TRBJ1-4; no definite D call. Germline-derived CDR1 and CDR2 are SGHAT and FQDESV (reference sequence). The CDR3 has 14 residues. V lost 1 base and J 7 bases, leaving 10 bases between the germline ends.